The 23 T cell receptor beta chains below come from one sample, sequenced in a study of cytomegalovirus exposure and HLA in healthy donors. A multiplex PCR was run with 60 Vbeta primers and 13 Jbeta primers. The assay was immunoSEQ multiplex PCR, and TCRdb's table has in-frame clones only and misses some. Of about 190,000 clones listed, roughly four fifths are singletons. Input material: PBMCs. These receptors were taken from a woman between 45 and 60 years old in good health and CMV-seropositive.

This clone has only a few counts. The rearrangement uses TRBV6-4 and TRBJ1-5, with 9 positions matching TRBD1. V lost 5 bases and J lost 6; bases outside the gene matches: 5. Germline CDR1 is MRHNA and CDR2 is SNTAGT. This CDR3 is built from 14 residues. The CDR3 region is CASSPTGGIQPQHF. The CDR3 DNA reads TGTGCCAGCAGTCCGACAGGGGGTATTCAGCCCCAGCATTTT.

The J gene is TRBJ1-4, the V gene TRBV7-2; no reliable D call. Germline V gene lookup returns CDR1 SGHTA and CDR2 FQGNSA. Between the trimmed V and J ends, which lost 4 bases and 6 bases, there was a span of 9 bases. The CDR3 sequence is 13 residues long. Written as DNA, the CDR3 is TGTGCCAGCAGCTCGAGCAACGATGAAAAACTGTTTTTT. Translating it yields CASSSSNDEKLFF.

This clone has a handful of counts. The V and J genes are TRBV6-1 and TRBJ1-1, with D possibly being TRBD1 (6 bases). CDR3 length: 13 residues. Trimming took off 6 bases at V and 0 bases at J, with 8 bases between the two ends. Germline V gene data show CDR1 as MNHNS and CDR2 as SASEGT. Written as DNA, the CDR3 is TGTGCCAGCAGAGGGACACTGAACACTGAAGCTTTCTTT. The encoded protein is CASRGTLNTEAFF.

The gene calls are TRBV4-1 and TRBJ1-1; D possibly corresponds to TRBD1 (6 bases). The CDR3 has 14 residues. CDR1 and CDR2 (germline): MGHRA, YSYEKL. Trimming took off 3 bases at V and 1 base at J, with 9 bases between the two ends. This CDR3 is CASSHSDRNTEAFF. The CDR3 nucleotides are TGCGCCAGCAGCCACTCGGACAGGAACACTGAAGCTTTCTTT.

This clone appeared a single time. This chain's CDR3 is CASTVTGSLGTEAFF. The CDR3, as DNA: TGTGCCAGCACCGTCACAGGGAGTCTAGGCACTGAAGCTTTCTTT. The chain has TRBV9 and TRBJ1-1, with D possibly matching TRBD1 (6 bases). V gave up 6 bases and J gave up 4 bases, with 19 bases separating them. Germline-derived CDR1 and CDR2 are SGDLS and YYNGEE. This CDR3 has 15 residues.

This chain joins TRBV19 and TRBJ2-1, with a weak D call TRBD2 (5 bases). The CDR3 sequence is 16 residues long. Between the trimmed V and J ends, which lost 7 bases and 0 bases, there was a span of 16 bases. Germline V gene lookup returns CDR1 LNHDA and CDR2 SQIVND (reference sequence). The CDR3, as DNA: TGTGCCAGTACCCCGTGGCGGGTTGGCTCCTACAATGAGCAGTTCTTC. Protein sequence: CASTPWRVGSYNEQFF.

This clone has only a few counts. The V and J genes are TRBV5-1 and TRBJ2-1, with D tentatively TRBD1 (6 bases). Trimming shortened V by 4 bases and J by 7 bases, and 15 bases separated the two germline ends. The CDR3 consists of 14 residues. Germline CDR1 SGHRS, CDR2 YFSETQ. The CDR3 spells CASSIRGVMNEQFF. CDR3 in DNA: TGCGCCAGCAGCATCAGGGGTGTTATGAATGAGCAGTTCTTC.

This clone was seen a handful of times. V is TRBV18 and J is TRBJ1-1; the D gene is possibly TRBD1 (5 bases). The V end was cut by 1 base, the J end by 1 base, with 10 bases between. The V gene's germline CDR1 is KGHSH and CDR2 LQKENI. The CDR3 contains 15 residues. The CDR3 region has the DNA TGTGCCAGCTCACCACAGGGGTCGACGAACACTGAAGCTTTCTTT. Translating it yields CASSPQGSTNTEAFF. Variable domain in full (rest from reference TRBV18 and TRBJ1-1): NAGVMQNPRHLVRRRGQEARLRCSPMKGHSHVYWYRQLPEEGLKFMVYLQKENIIDESGMPKERFSAEFPKEGPSILRIQQVVRGDSAAYFCASSPQGSTNTEAFFGQGTRLTVV.

In this sample, this clone turned up once. The rearrangement joins TRBV19 to TRBJ1-6; D is uncertain. V dropped 1 base and J dropped 12 bases, with 13 bases sitting between them. The CDR3 covers 14 residues. The germline CDR1 and CDR2 sequences are LNHDA and SQIVND (reference sequence). The CDR3 DNA is TGTGCCAGTAGTATAGTTGGTGAGGGAGTACCCCTCCACTTT. This sequence encodes CASSIVGEGVPLHF.

The J gene is TRBJ1-5, the V gene TRBV7-2; the match to TRBD1 covers 10 bases. Germline CDR1 reads SGHTA; CDR2 reads FQGNSA. After removal of 2 bases from V and 3 bases from J, the junction contained 4 bases not matched to a gene. The CDR3 spans 16 residues. For the CDR3, the DNA is TGTGCCAGCAGCTTATACGGGACAGGGGCCAATCAGCCCCAGCATTTT. This gives the protein CASSLYGTGANQPQHF. Full variable domain (missing parts from reference TRBV7-2 and TRBJ1-5): GAGVSQSPSNKVTEKGKDVELRCDPISGHTALYWYRQSLGQGLEFLIYFQGNSAPDKSGLPSDRFSAERTGGSVSTLTIQRTQQEDSAVYLCASSLYGTGANQPQHFGDGTRLSIL.

The V gene is TRBV5-8, the J gene TRBJ1-3; no clear D. Germline values: CDR1 SGHTS, CDR2 YDEGEE. This CDR3 comprises 15 residues. V was shortened by 2 bases and J by 0 bases, with 9 bases between the two germline ends. The CDR3: CASSLEGHSGNTIYF. The CDR3 nucleotides are TGTGCCAGCAGCTTAGAGGGTCACTCTGGAAACACCATATATTTT.

V and J are TRBV18 and TRBJ1-5, with 8 bases that match TRBD1. The J segment lost 5 bases and the V segment lost 7 bases, leaving 4 bases of the junction unmatched. Germline CDR1 and CDR2: KGHSH and LQKENI. The CDR3 sequence is 13 residues long. DNA for the CDR3: TGTGCCAGCTTCCCGGACAGGGATCAGCCCCAGCATTTT. Its translation: CASFPDRDQPQHF.

J is TRBJ2-7 and V is TRBV6-5, with TRBD2 as a possible D gene (6 bases). This CDR3 spans 15 amino acids. With 2 bases removed from V and 7 bases from J, the gap between germline ends came to 18 bases. Germline CDR1 reads MNHEY; CDR2 reads SVGAGI. CDR3 loop: CASSYGPGLSGEQYF. CDR3 DNA: TGTGCCAGCAGTTACGGACCGGGACTCTCCGGGGAGCAGTACTTC.

Of note for this clone: The sample contains more than one DNA sequence encoding this CDR3. The rearrangement links TRBV28 to TRBJ2-1; 8 bases are a match to TRBD2. The CDR3 sequence is 15 residues long. The germline V gene encodes CDR1 MDHEN and CDR2 SYDVKM. V gave up 2 bases and J gave up 1 base; unmatched junction bases: 1. DNA for the CDR3: TGTGCCAGCAGTTTAGGCGGGGGGTCCTACAATGAGCAGTTCTTC. This encodes CASSLGGGSYNEQFF.

This clone was found once. The chain is built from TRBV7-2 and TRBJ2-1, with 16 bases matching TRBD2. V lost 5 bases and J lost 1; bases outside the gene matches: 8. CDR3 length: 19 amino acids. Germline loops: CDR1 SGHTA, CDR2 FQGNSA. CDR3 DNA sequence: TGTGCCAGCAGCGGGGCCGGGACTAGCGGGGGGGCGTCCTACAATGAGCAGTTCTTC. It is translated as CASSGAGTSGGASYNEQFF. Full variable domain (rest looked up from reference TRBV7-2 and TRBJ2-1): GAGVSQSPSNKVTEKGKDVELRCDPISGHTALYWYRQSLGQGLEFLIYFQGNSAPDKSGLPSDRFSAERTGGSVSTLTIQRTQQEDSAVYLCASSGAGTSGGASYNEQFFGPGTRLTVL.

The rearrangement joins TRBV30 to TRBJ2-1, with 11 bases fitting TRBD2. The CDR3 runs to 15 residues. Losses at the gene ends were 2 bases for V and 9 bases for J; bases not matched to a gene: 9. CDR1 is GTSNPN, CDR2 SVGIG, per germline (reference sequence). The CDR3 region has the DNA TGTGCCTGGAGTCTCTTAGCGGGGGGGGACGGTGAGCAGTTCTTC. Its protein product is CAWSLLAGGDGEQFF.

V usage is TRBV6-6 and J usage is TRBJ1-2, with D maybe TRBD1 (6 bases). Germline V CDR1 and CDR2: MNHNY, SVGAGI (reference sequence). Trimming stripped 2 bases from V and 8 bases from J, with 12 bases between. The CDR3 has 13 amino acids. In nucleotides, the CDR3 is TGTGCCAGCAGTTACGGCGCAGGGGCGGGCTACACCTTC. Translating it yields CASSYGAGAGYTF.

The rearrangement links TRBV28 to TRBJ2-5; TRBD1 aligns across 9 bases. The end of the DNA fits TRBJ2-7 better, so the J call may be wrong. This CDR3 is 15 amino acids long. In germline, CDR1 is MDHEN, CDR2 SYDVKM. CDR3 DNA sequence: TGTGCCAGCAGTTTACCCGGGACAGGGATCCACGAGCAGTACTTC. It codes for CASSLPGTGIHEQYF.

A few counts support this clone. The chain carries TRBV19 and TRBJ1-1; 8 bases align to TRBD1. Trimming cost V 5 bases and J 7 bases; bases outside gene matches: 6. The CDR3 is 13 residues long. Germline V gives CDR1 LNHDA, CDR2 SQIVND (reference sequence). CDR3 amino acids: CASSPDRGSEAFF. The DNA for the CDR3 is TGTGCCAGTAGTCCCGACAGGGGTAGTGAAGCTTTCTTT.

The V gene is TRBV7-9, the J gene TRBJ2-6; 11 bases line up with TRBD1. Germline trimming cut 6 bases from V and 2 bases from J; bases unmatched to any gene: 3. Per germline, CDR1 SEHNR and CDR2 FQNEAQ (reference sequence). The CDR3 has 16 amino acids. The CDR3 coding sequence is TGTGCCAGCAGGGACAGGGGGCTGGCTGGGGCCAACGTCCTGACTTTC. Translating it yields CASRDRGLAGANVLTF.

V is TRBV15 and J is TRBJ2-6; maybe TRBD1 (5 bases). Trimming took off 3 bases at V and 2 bases at J, with 14 bases between the two ends. The germline V gene has CDR1 LNHNV and CDR2 YYDKDF (reference sequence). This CDR3 is built from 17 residues. The CDR3 bases are TGTGCCACCAGCAGTGAACCAGGGAACCCTGGGGCCAACGTCCTGACTTTC. Its translation: CATSSEPGNPGANVLTF. The full variable domain, with the rest looked up from reference TRBV15 and TRBJ2-6, is DAMVIQNPRYQVTQFGKPVTLSCSQTLNHNVMYWYQQKSSQAPKLLFHYYDKDFNNEADTPDNFQSRRPNTSFCFLDIRSPGLGDTAMYLCATSSEPGNPGANVLTFGAGSRLTVL.

This clone has just a few counts. The genes are TRBV19 and TRBJ1-1; no clear D gene. V lost 3 bases, J lost 1 base, and 9 bases lay in between. From germline, CDR1 is LNHDA and CDR2 SQIVND (reference sequence). The CDR3 contains 14 residues. CDR3 DNA sequence: TGTGCCAGTAGTATTATGTCCGGGAACACTGAAGCTTTCTTT. Its protein is CASSIMSGNTEAFF. The complete variable domain, with remaining parts taken from reference TRBV19 and TRBJ1-1, reads DGGITQSPKYLFRKEGQNVTLSCEQNLNHDAMYWYRQDPGQGLRLIYYSQIVNDFQKGDIAEGYSVSREKKESFPLTVTSAQKNPTAFYLCASSIMSGNTEAFFGQGTRLTVV.

This sequence joins TRBV6-5 and TRBJ1-4; 7 bases map to TRBD1. The ends lost 10 bases at V and 2 bases at J; junction bases unmatched: 10. The length of the CDR3 is 15 residues. Germline CDR1 is MNHEY and CDR2 is SVGAGI. DNA of the CDR3: TGTGCCATTGCAAATAGGGGGCCCACTAATGAAAAACTGTTTTTT. Protein: CAIANRGPTNEKLFF.